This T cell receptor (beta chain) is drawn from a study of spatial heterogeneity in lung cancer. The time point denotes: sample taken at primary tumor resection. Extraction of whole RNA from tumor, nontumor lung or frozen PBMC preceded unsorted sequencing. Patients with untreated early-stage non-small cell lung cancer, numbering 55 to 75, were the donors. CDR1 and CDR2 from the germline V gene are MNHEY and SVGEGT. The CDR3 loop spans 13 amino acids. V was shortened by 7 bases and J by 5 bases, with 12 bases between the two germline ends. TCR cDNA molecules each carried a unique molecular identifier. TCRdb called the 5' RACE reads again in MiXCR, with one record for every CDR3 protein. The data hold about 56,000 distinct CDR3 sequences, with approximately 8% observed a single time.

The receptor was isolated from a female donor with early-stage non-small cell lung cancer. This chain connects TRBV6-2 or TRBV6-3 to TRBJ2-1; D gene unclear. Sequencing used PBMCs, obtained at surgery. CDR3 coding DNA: TGTGCCAGCACCGGGCCTCAAAACAATGAGCAGTTCTTC. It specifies CASTGPQNNEQFF.